This TCR beta chain was sequenced for a study of shared clonotypes between healthy human individuals. Each sample came from a Caucasian adult donor living in Nashville, Tennessee. Only in-frame clones appear in the TCRdb table, and some are missing; sequencing was by immunoSEQ multiplex PCR. The sample has about 480,000 clones; approximately 85% are singletons. The germline V gene encodes CDR1 ENHRY and CDR2 SYGVKD. This CDR3 comprises 12 residues. V was clipped by 2 bases and J by 6 bases, with 8 bases between them. The sample taken for sequencing was PBMCs. The chain is built from TRBV10-3 and TRBJ2-7, with a weak D call TRBD1 (5 bases). The clonotype originates from a woman aged 40 to 49 in good health. Some clones in this sample may be carry-over from other donors' samples. DNA for the CDR3: TGTGCCATCAGTGAGCAGGGCGGCGAGCAGTACTTC. Amino acid sequence: CAISEQGGEQYF.